This is a list of T cell receptor beta chains from one sample in a study of technical replicates of blood from several donors. Here immunoSEQ multiplex PCR was the method, and the copy in TCRdb shows in-frame clones only, minus some. The sample consists of about 54,000 clones, around 94% of them appearing once. The sample taken for sequencing was T cells isolated from PBMCs. The receptors derive from a human donor in good health. The CDR3 runs from the conserved cysteine through the conserved F or W. Fields, in order: V gene, CDR3 length, J gene, D gene, CDR3 protein, CDR3 DNA. The D gene is left open where the match is weak.

>TRBV18|13|TRBJ2-5|.
CASSQGIQETQYF
TGTGCCAGCTCGCAGGGGATCCAAGAGACCCAGTACTTC
>TRBV6-5|15|TRBJ2-3|.
CASRPWEVSTDTQYF
TGTGCCAGCAGACCCTGGGAGGTGAGCACAGATACGCAGTATTTT
>TRBV7-9|12|TRBJ2-3|.
CASTTEPDTQYF
TGTGCCAGCACCACGGAGCCGGATACGCAGTATTTT
>TRBV29-1|16|TRBJ2-7|TRBD1
CSVEGRGTGGPYEQYF
TGCAGCGTTGAAGGGCGGGGGACAGGGGGCCCCTACGAGCAGTACTTC
>TRBV7-9|14|TRBJ2-5|TRBD2
CASSFASGGETQYF
TGTGCCAGCAGCTTCGCTAGCGGGGGTGAGACCCAGTACTTC
>TRBV12-5|14|TRBJ2-1|.
CASESWSSYNEQFF
TGTGCTAGTGAATCGTGGAGCTCCTACAATGAGCAGTTCTTC
>TRBV10-2|15|TRBJ2-2|TRBD2
CASRPTSGGSGELFF
TGCGCCAGCAGGCCCACTAGCGGGGGATCTGGGGAGCTGTTTTTT
>TRBV7-6|15|TRBJ1-5|TRBD1
CASSRYTGEDQPQHF
TGTGCCAGCAGCAGGTATACAGGGGAAGATCAGCCCCAGCATTTT
>TRBV6-8|13|TRBJ1-1|.
CASSRGLNTEAFF
TGTGCCAGCAGCCGAGGGTTGAACACTGAAGCTTTCTTT
>TRBV7-9|14|TRBJ1-1|.
CASSLTGMNTEAFF
TGTGCCAGCAGCCTAACAGGGATGAACACTGAAGCTTTCTTT